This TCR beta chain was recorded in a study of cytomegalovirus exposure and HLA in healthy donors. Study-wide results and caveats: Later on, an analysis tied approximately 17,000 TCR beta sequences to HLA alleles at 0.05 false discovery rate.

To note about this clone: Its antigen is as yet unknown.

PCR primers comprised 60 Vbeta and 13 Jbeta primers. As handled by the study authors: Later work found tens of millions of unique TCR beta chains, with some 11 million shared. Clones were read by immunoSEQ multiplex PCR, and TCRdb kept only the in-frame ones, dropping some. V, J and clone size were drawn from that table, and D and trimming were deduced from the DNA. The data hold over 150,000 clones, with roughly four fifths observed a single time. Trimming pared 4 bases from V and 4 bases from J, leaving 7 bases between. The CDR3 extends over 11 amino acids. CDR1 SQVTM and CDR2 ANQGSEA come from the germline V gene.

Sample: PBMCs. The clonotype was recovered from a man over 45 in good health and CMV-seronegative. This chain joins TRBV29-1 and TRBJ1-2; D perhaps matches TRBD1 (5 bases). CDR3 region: CSVVGAYGYTF. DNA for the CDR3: TGCAGCGTTGTTGGGGCCTATGGCTACACCTTC.